These T cell receptor beta chains were read from a single sample in a study of cytomegalovirus exposure and HLA in healthy donors. Sequencing used immunoSEQ multiplex PCR; TCRdb keeps in-frame clones, though not all of them. The table records some 240,000 clones, around 80% of them present only once. Sequenced sample: PBMCs. The receptor source for this set is a male donor in good health and CMV-seronegative. Each CDR3 is given with its conserved first and last residue. D genes are given only for firm matches. Clone size is stated in some rows and not others, as once, few, many or a class when expanded.

>TRBV11-2|TRBD1|-|TRBJ1-2
TGTGCCAGCAGCCCTTCCGGGACAGGCAACTATGGCTACACCTTC
CASSPSGTGNYGYTF
>TRBV5-1|TRBD2|-|TRBJ2-3
TGCGCCAGCAGCCAAGTAGCGGGGACGACAGATACGCAGTATTTT
CASSQVAGTTDTQYF
>TRBV7-8|TRBD1|once|TRBJ2-7
TGTGCCAGCAGGACAGGGGGGAGTTACGAGCAGTACTTC
CASRTGGSYEQYF
>TRBV6-5|-|few|TRBJ2-7
TGTGCCAGCAGTTACTCGCCGGCGGCGTCCTACGAGCAGTACTTC
CASSYSPAASYEQYF
>TRBV5-1|-|-|TRBJ2-7
TGCGCCAGCAGCTTGGTCGCAGGGGCCTACGAGCAGTACTTC
CASSLVAGAYEQYF
>TRBV18|-|-|TRBJ2-7
TGTGCCAGCTCACCCAACTATCTCTCCTACGAGCAGTACTTC
CASSPNYLSYEQYF
>TRBV5-6|TRBD1|-|TRBJ2-7
TGTGCCAGCAGCTTCCCGGACAGGGAGCGCGAGCAGTACTTC
CASSFPDREREQYF
>TRBV4-1|TRBD1|-|TRBJ1-1
TGCGCCAGCAGCGGACGACAGGGGCCGGGGGCTGAAGCTTTCTTT
CASSGRQGPGAEAFF
>TRBV18|-|-|TRBJ1-1
TGTGCCAGCTCAGCGCCTACAGGTATGAACACTGAAGCTTTCTTT
CASSAPTGMNTEAFF
>TRBV5-1|-|-|TRBJ1-2
TGCGCCAGCAGCTTGGCGCCCGCGGTATATGGCTACACCTTC
CASSLAPAVYGYTF
>TRBV14|TRBD1|-|TRBJ2-7
TGTGCCAGCAGCCAAACCGGGACAGGGGGGCACGAGCAGTACTTC
CASSQTGTGGHEQYF